The rows below give T cell receptor beta chains drawn from one sample of a study of shared clonotypes between healthy human individuals. Sequencing was performed with immunoSEQ multiplex PCR; in TCRdb, only in-frame clones are kept and a portion is missing. Of more than 2 million clones listed, less than 95% are singletons. What was sequenced was naive CD8+ T cells sorted from blood. Receptors originate from a young man in good health. The CDR3 runs from the conserved cysteine through the conserved F or W. Each record gives: clone size, D gene, CDR3 length, J gene, V gene, CDR3 DNA, CDR3 protein. The D gene is left open where the match is weak. Size values are once, few and many counts, or a class for expanded clones, and some rows have none.

>-|TRBD1|13|TRBJ2-7|TRBV9
TGTGCCAGCAGCGTAGGGGACAGAAACGAGCAGTACTTC
CASSVGDRNEQYF
>once|TRBD1|17|TRBJ1-1|TRBV5-6
TGTGCCAGCAGCCCCGACAGGGTAGTGGGCCTTGACACTGAAGCTTTCTTT
CASSPDRVVGLDTEAFF
>-|-|12|TRBJ2-2|TRBV19
TGTGCCAGTAAGGGGGGCACCGGGGAGCTGTTTTTT
CASKGGTGELFF
>-|-|16|TRBJ1-2|TRBV11-2
TGTGCCAGCAGCTTAGATCCAGGGGCGAATATCTATGGCTACACCTTC
CASSLDPGANIYGYTF
>-|-|13|TRBJ2-3|TRBV29-1
TGCAGCGTTGATGGCGGGGCCACAGATACGCAGTATTTT
CSVDGGATDTQYF
>-|TRBD2|18|TRBJ2-1|TRBV10-3
TGTGCCATCAGTGAGTCAGGCCTTGCCCTAGCGGGAGACCATGAGCAGTTCTTC
CAISESGLALAGDHEQFF
>-|TRBD1|16|TRBJ2-2|TRBV7-9
TGTGCCAGCAGCTTAGCTGAGGGGGCTCACCATGAGGAGCTGTTTTTT
CASSLAEGAHHEELFF
>-|-|16|TRBJ2-7|TRBV6-5
TGTGCCAGCAGTTACTCGTCGGGGGAAACGGCCTACGAGCAGTACTTC
CASSYSSGETAYEQYF
>-|-|19|TRBJ2-3|TRBV11-2
TGTGCCAGCAGCTTAGCCCTGGCGTCGGCGTACCGGGGCACAGATACGCAGTATTTT
CASSLALASAYRGTDTQYF
>-|-|11|TRBJ1-1|TRBV6-5
TGTGCCAGCAGTTACGGGTCTGAAGCTTTCTTT
CASSYGSEAFF
>-|-|14|TRBJ1-5|TRBV30
TGTGCCTGGGGAGCCGGGGAAAGCAATCAGCCCCAGCATTTT
CAWGAGESNQPQHF
>-|TRBD1|13|TRBJ2-7|TRBV6-1
TGTGCCAGCAGGCGACAGGGGGGCTACGAGCAGTACTTC
CASRRQGGYEQYF
>-|TRBD1|16|TRBJ2-7|TRBV7-9
TGTGCCAGCAGCTTAGCCCCGGGACAGGGACCCTACGAGCAGTACTTC
CASSLAPGQGPYEQYF
>-|-|17|TRBJ1-3|TRBV12-5
TGTGCTAGTGGTTTGGTACTAGAGATAAGCTCTGGAAACACCATATATTTT
CASGLVLEISSGNTIYF
>-|-|17|TRBJ2-7|TRBV7-8
TGTGCCAGCAGCTTAGGGACAGAGGGACTGCTAACCTACGAGCAGTACTTC
CASSLGTEGLLTYEQYF
>once|TRBD1|18|TRBJ1-4|TRBV11-2
TGTGCCAGCAGCTTAGTGGGACAGCTGGGTTCAACTAATGAAAAACTGTTTTTT
CASSLVGQLGSTNEKLFF
>-|-|16|TRBJ1-2|TRBV7-9
TGTGCCAGCAGCTCGACCATTGAGGGGAGGGGCTATGGCTACACCTTC
CASSSTIEGRGYGYTF
>-|TRBD2|16|TRBJ2-7|TRBV5-4
TGTGCCAGCAGCTTACCCGGGACTAGCGGGGGCTACGAGCAGTACTTC
CASSLPGTSGGYEQYF
>-|-|15|TRBJ2-2|TRBV7-9
TGTGCCAGCAGCCGGACCAATAGCGGCCCCGGGGAGCTGTTTTTT
CASSRTNSGPGELFF
>-|-|16|TRBJ1-6|TRBV6-5
TGTGCCAGCAGTTCCCAAACGGACAGCTTTAATTCACCCCTCCACTTT
CASSSQTDSFNSPLHF
>-|-|12|TRBJ2-3|TRBV9
TGTGCCAGCAGCGTACTAACAGATACGCAGTATTTT
CASSVLTDTQYF
>-|-|15|TRBJ1-1|TRBV6-5
TGTGCCAGCAGTTATCGTGAGGGCACCAACACTGAAGCTTTCTTT
CASSYREGTNTEAFF
>once|TRBD1|13|TRBJ1-2|TRBV11-2
TGTGCCAGCAGCGGACAGGGGGCTTGGGGCTACACCTTC
CASSGQGAWGYTF
>-|-|13|TRBJ2-2|TRBV2
TGTGCCAGCAGTCTCAGGGGTGCCGGGGAGCTGTTTTTT
CASSLRGAGELFF